A selection of T cell receptor beta chains follows, all from one sample in a study of CDR3 diversity in severe acne. TCRdb re-called the PCR reads through MiXCR, storing one row per CDR3 protein. This table holds approximately 84,000 distinct CDR3 sequences, 50% to 65% found once. What was sequenced was blood. These receptor sequences come from a male donor in good health, without acne. The CDR3 runs from the conserved cysteine through the conserved F or W. D genes are given only for firm matches. Clone size is stated in some rows and not others, as once, few, many or a class when expanded.

-	TRBV18	few	TRBJ1-3	CAGSPSGVNTMYF	TGTGCCGGCTCACCTTCAGGTGTCAACACCATGTATTTT
TRBD1	TRBV2	once	TRBJ1-1	CASGSGTVLNTEAFF	TGTGCCAGCGGGTCCGGGACAGTCTTGAACACTGAAGCTTTCTTT
-	TRBV15	once	TRBJ2-1	CATSSEGNNEQFF	TGTGCCACCAGCAGTGAGGGTAACAATGAGCAGTTCTTC
-	TRBV20-1	-	TRBJ2-7	CSARAGEQYF	TGCAGTGCTAGAGCGGGGGAGCAGTACTTC
-	TRBV15	-	TRBJ2-3	CATSRGSISDTQYF	TGTGCCACCAGCAGGGGCTCTATTTCGGATACGCAGTATTTT
-	TRBV20-1	few	TRBJ1-6	CSGSPGDSPLHF	TGCAGTGGTTCTCCGGGGGATTCACCCCTCCACTTT
-	TRBV27	many	TRBJ2-2	CASSLSVGYSNTGELFF	TGTGCCAGCAGTTTATCGGTTGGCTACTCGAACACCGGGGAGCTGTTTTTT
TRBD1	TRBV6-1	-	TRBJ2-1	CASSVTGIYSNQQFF	TGTGCCAGCAGCGTGACAGGGATCTATAGCAATCAGCAGTTCTTC
TRBD1	TRBV10-1	-	TRBJ1-6	CASSGQGAPSPLHF	TGCGCCAGCTCCGGACAGGGGGCGCCTTCACCCCTCCACTTT
TRBD1	TRBV19	many	TRBJ1-1	CASSITPGTVNTEAFF	TGTGCCAGTAGTATAACTCCCGGGACAGTGAACACTGAAGCTTTCTTT
-	TRBV12-3/TRBV12-4	-	TRBJ2-1	CASSASGGEQFF	TGTGCCAGCAGTGCTAGTGGGGGTGAGCAGTTCTTC
TRBD1	TRBV7-9	-	TRBJ2-1	CASSLDRGKCTAEQFF	TGTGCCAGCAGCTTGGACAGGGGCAAGTGTACGGCGGAGCAGTTCTTC
TRBD2	TRBV13	many	TRBJ2-2	CASSSRAGGPIGELFF	TGTGCCAGCAGCTCCCGAGCGGGAGGGCCAATCGGGGAGCTGTTTTTT
-	TRBV29-1	many	TRBJ1-6	CSGVGISGRNNSPLHF	TGCAGCGGTGTCGGGATCTCAGGGCGGAATAATTCACCCCTCCACTTT
-	TRBV5-1	many	TRBJ2-3	CASSLPTTDTQYF	TGCGCCAGCAGCTTGCCCACAACAGATACGCAGTATTTT
-	TRBV5-1	few	TRBJ1-1	CASSAGTLNTEAFF	TGCGCCAGCAGCGCCGGGACTCTGAACACTGAAGCTTTCTTT
-	TRBV9	-	TRBJ2-2	CASSPARSMNTGELFF	TGCGCCAGCAGCCCAGCCCGCTCTATGAACACCGGGGAGCTGTTTTTT
-	TRBV29-1	-	TRBJ1-1	CSVEDVGQPNTEAFF	TGCAGCGTTGAAGATGTCGGGCAGCCGAACACTGAAGCTTTCTTT
TRBD2	TRBV5-1	once	TRBJ2-3	CASSLGLAGTSTDTQYF	TGCGCCAGCAGCTTGGGACTAGCGGGAACTAGCACAGATACGCAGTATTTT
TRBD1	TRBV19	many	TRBJ2-3	CASSGTGATDTQYF	TGTGCCAGTAGCGGGACAGGAGCCACAGATACGCAGTATTTT
-	TRBV2	-	TRBJ1-1	CASSTATGQAFF	TGTGCCAGCAGTACAGCGACAGGTCAAGCTTTCTTT
-	TRBV7-9	many	TRBJ1-2	CASSRTRQEANYGYTF	TGTGCCAGCAGCCGAACTAGACAGGAAGCTAACTATGGCTACACCTTC
TRBD2	TRBV19	-	TRBJ2-2	CASSALAGAGGELFF	TGTGCCAGTAGTGCGCTAGCGGGAGCGGGCGGGGAGCTGTTTTTT
-	TRBV10-3	-	TRBJ2-7	CAISERRGGSYEQYF	TGTGCCATCAGTGAGCGACGGGGAGGATCCTACGAGCAGTACTTC
-	TRBV6-5	-	TRBJ1-1	CASSYTFF	TGTGCCAGCAGTTACACTTTCTTT
TRBD1	TRBV10-2	once	TRBJ1-5	CASDMREVDRGGNQPQHF	TGCGCCAGCGATATGCGGGAGGTGGACAGGGGTGGGAATCAGCCCCAGCATTTT
-	TRBV7-9	-	TRBJ2-5	CASSVAGAYQETQYF	TGTGCCAGCAGCGTGGCAGGGGCGTACCAAGAGACCCAGTACTTC
-	TRBV24-1	-	TRBJ1-1	CATSDGQLNTEAFF	TGTGCCACCAGTGATGGACAGCTGAACACTGAAGCTTTCTTT
-	TRBV10-3	once	TRBJ2-6	CAISESGLPGANVLTF	TGTGCCATCAGTGAGTCTGGCCTCCCTGGGGCCAACGTCCTGACTTTC
-	TRBV5-1	-	TRBJ2-1	CASSEPTENSYNEQFF	TGCGCCAGCAGCGAACCGACAGAGAACTCCTACAATGAGCAGTTCTTC
TRBD2	TRBV19	-	TRBJ2-7	CASSAGGSRHFEQYF	TGTGCCAGTAGTGCGGGGGGGTCGAGACACTTCGAGCAGTACTTC
-	TRBV20-1	few	TRBJ2-7	CSAKTDAYEQYF	TGCAGTGCGAAAACAGATGCCTACGAGCAGTACTTC
-	TRBV10-2	-	TRBJ1-2	CASSLDAWGYGYTF	TGCGCCAGCAGTTTGGACGCATGGGGCTATGGCTACACCTTC
TRBD1	TRBV9	many	TRBJ1-5	CASSPGGTVGQPQHF	TGTGCCAGCAGCCCCGGAGGGACAGTCGGTCAGCCCCAGCATTTT
-	TRBV2	many	TRBJ1-3	CASRGQPNTIYF	TGTGCCAGCAGGGGACAACCAAACACCATATATTTT
TRBD2	TRBV20-1	many	TRBJ2-3	CSARVAGGPTDTQYF	TGCAGTGCTAGGGTGGCGGGAGGGCCCACAGATACGCAGTATTTT
TRBD2	TRBV10-2	-	TRBJ2-1	CASTTAGGRNEGLAGNEQFF	TGCGCCAGCACAACAGCGGGGGGCCGGAATGAGGGACTAGCGGGAAATGAGCAGTTCTTC
TRBD1	TRBV7-8	-	TRBJ2-7	CASSFAGTGGGYEQYF	TGTGCCAGCAGCTTCGCCGGGACAGGGGGAGGCTACGAGCAGTACTTC
-	TRBV7-2	-	TRBJ2-7	CASSPTGPPLEQYF	TGCGCCAGCAGCCCCACAGGACCCCCGTTGGAGCAGTACTTC
-	TRBV4-1	many	TRBJ1-1	CASSQASDRSLNTEAFF	TGCGCCAGCAGCCAAGCGTCGGACCGCTCTTTGAACACTGAAGCTTTCTTT
TRBD2	TRBV5-1	-	TRBJ2-7	CATRLAGGPDEQYF	TGCGCCACCCGACTAGCGGGAGGGCCGGATGAGCAGTACTTC
TRBD1	TRBV6-1	few	TRBJ2-6	CASSYTGAGANVLTF	TGTGCCAGCAGTTATACAGGGGCTGGGGCCAACGTCCTGACTTTC
-	TRBV19	many	TRBJ1-1	CASTSWPEAFF	TGTGCCAGTACCTCCTGGCCTGAAGCTTTCTTT
-	TRBV10-3	-	TRBJ2-3	CAISGVGGEDTQYF	TGTGCCATCAGTGGTGTCGGAGGGGAAGATACGCAGTATTTT
-	TRBV7-9	once	TRBJ2-7	CASSSADEQYF	TGTGCCAGCAGCTCAGCTGACGAGCAGTACTTT
TRBD2	TRBV20-1	few	TRBJ2-7	CSARREDSYEQYF	TGCAGTGCTAGACGGGAGGACTCCTACGAGCAGTACTTC
-	TRBV25-1	many	TRBJ1-3	CASMDGNTIYF	TGTGCCAGCATGGATGGAAACACCATATATTTT
-	TRBV5-6	few	TRBJ1-5	CASSLGGAGNQPQHF	TGTGCCAGCAGCTTGGGGGGCGCGGGCAATCAGCCCCAGCATTTT
TRBD1	TRBV20-1	many	TRBJ2-1	CSAPGTGGISEQFF	TGCAGTGCCCCCGGGACAGGGGGAATAAGTGAGCAGTTCTTC
-	TRBV12-3/TRBV12-4	-	TRBJ1-1	CASTRRGTPYTEAFF	TGTGCCAGCACCCGGCGGGGTACGCCTTACACTGAAGCTTTCTTT
-	TRBV15	-	TRBJ2-5	CATSRPDRETQYF	TGTGCCACCAGCAGACCCGACAGGGAGACCCAGTACTTC
-	TRBV7-9	-	TRBJ2-5	CASSAIVETQYF	TGTGCCAGCAGCGCTATAGTCGAGACCCAGTACTTC
TRBD1	TRBV20-1	-	TRBJ2-7	CSAGTGDYEQYF	TGCAGCGCTGGGACAGGGGACTACGAGCAGTACTTC
-	TRBV5-1	many	TRBJ1-2	CASSLSTNTGYNGYTF	TGCGCCAGCAGCTTGTCAACGAATACAGGGTACAATGGCTACACCTTC
-	TRBV2	-	TRBJ2-7	CASSDPGAARDEQYF	TGTGCCAGCAGCGACCCGGGGGCCGCGAGGGACGAGCAGTACTTC
-	TRBV28	many	TRBJ1-3	CASIRGALSGNTIYF	TGTGCCAGCATTCGGGGAGCACTCTCTGGAAACACCATATATTTT
TRBD2	TRBV25-1	-	TRBJ2-3	CASSEGTSGRAFDTQYF	TGTGCCAGCAGTGAAGGGACTAGCGGGAGGGCGTTTGATACGCAGTATTTT